These T cell receptor beta chains were read from a single sample in a study of CD8+ T cells in alopecia areata. Data came from immunoSEQ multiplex PCR; TCRdb stores just in-frame clones and leaves some out. This table holds roughly 150,000 clones, roughly 64% found once. This sample comprised CD4+ T cells sorted from blood, obtained at week 0. The source is a human donor with alopecia areata. Each CDR3 is given with its conserved first and last residue. The D gene is left open where the match is weak. Some rows mark clone size as missing; the rest say once, few, many or name a class of expanded clone.

D gene,J gene,clone size,V gene,CDR3 protein,CDR3 DNA
NA,TRBJ2-5,NA,TRBV7-2,CASSFRGVLGTQYF,TGTGCCAGCAGCTTTCGTGGGGTCCTCGGGACCCAGTACTTC
NA,TRBJ2-3,NA,TRBV9,CASSTSQGVSTDTQYF,TGTGCCAGCAGCACCTCCCAGGGAGTAAGCACAGATACGCAGTATTTT
NA,TRBJ1-1,NA,TRBV29-1,CSVEGLGGANTEAFF,TGCAGCGTTGAAGGCCTCGGGGGAGCGAACACTGAAGCTTTCTTT
NA,TRBJ1-5,NA,TRBV7-9,CASSLGDGGRGNQPQHF,TGTGCCAGCAGCTTAGGCGATGGGGGGCGCGGCAATCAGCCCCAGCATTTT
NA,TRBJ1-2,NA,TRBV6-1,CASSESSRYTF,TGTGCCAGCAGTGAATCGAGCCGATACACCTTC
TRBD1,TRBJ2-7,few,TRBV30,CAWGQGSPYEQYF,TGTGCCTGGGGACAGGGTAGCCCCTACGAGCAGTACTTC
TRBD1,TRBJ2-5,few,TRBV11-2,CASSLVWDRGQETQYF,TGTGCCAGCAGCTTAGTGTGGGACAGGGGACAAGAGACCCAGTACTTC
NA,TRBJ2-5,few,TRBV2,CASSELPGETQYF,TGTGCCAGCAGTGAACTCCCCGGCGAGACCCAGTACTTC
NA,TRBJ1-2,NA,TRBV29-1,CSVGEDYGYTF,TGCAGCGTGGGAGAGGACTATGGCTACACCTTC
TRBD1,TRBJ2-1,NA,TRBV4-2,CASSPPSQGDENEQFF,TGTGCCAGCAGCCCCCCAAGCCAGGGGGATGAGAATGAGCAGTTCTTC
TRBD2,TRBJ2-7,once,TRBV7-2,CASSFPGRDEQYF,TGTGCCAGCAGCTTCCCGGGGAGGGACGAGCAGTACTTC
NA,TRBJ2-7,NA,TRBV30,CAWSTGHEQYF,TGTGCCTGGAGTACGGGCCACGAGCAGTACTTC
NA,TRBJ1-1,few,TRBV5-1,CASSLARGVNTEAFF,TGCGCCAGCAGCTTGGCCCGTGGGGTGAACACTGAAGCTTTCTTT
NA,TRBJ1-1,NA,TRBV7-2,CASSLNAGRVKAFF,TGTGCCAGCAGCTTAAACGCGGGCAGGGTGAAAGCTTTCTTT
TRBD1,TRBJ1-2,NA,TRBV7-2,CASSLGGAGGTEGYTF,TGTGCCAGCAGCTTAGGAGGGGCAGGGGGCACGGAGGGCTACACCTTC
TRBD1,TRBJ1-1,NA,TRBV4-2,CASSRQGAGNTEAFF,TGTGCCAGCAGCCGACAGGGGGCAGGAAACACTGAAGCTTTCTTT
TRBD1,TRBJ1-2,NA,TRBV23-1,CASTGILTGEGYGYTF,TGCGCCAGCACCGGAATTCTGACAGGGGAGGGCTATGGCTACACCTTC
NA,TRBJ1-5,NA,TRBV2,CASSPGPQGPYNQPQHF,TGTGCCAGCAGTCCCGGGCCCCAGGGACCTTACAATCAGCCCCAGCATTTT
NA,TRBJ2-3,NA,TRBV5-1,CASSQTTDTQYF,TGCGCCAGCAGCCAGACCACAGATACGCAGTATTTT
NA,TRBJ1-2,few,TRBV2,CASRATAYTF,TGTGCCAGCAGAGCGACAGCCTACACCTTC
NA,TRBJ1-2,few,TRBV29-1,CSVEVGYGYTF,TGCAGCGTTGAAGTGGGCTATGGCTACACCTTC
TRBD1,TRBJ1-6,many,TRBV18,CASSPGPGTVINSPLHF,TGTGCCAGCTCACCCGGTCCCGGGACAGTTATTAATTCACCCCTCCACTTT
TRBD2,TRBJ2-3,few,TRBV7-2,CASSPTSGGSDTQYF,TGTGCCAGCAGTCCCACTAGCGGGGGGTCGGATACGCAGTATTTT
NA,TRBJ2-1,NA,TRBV4-3,CASSQSSRQREQFF,TGCGCCAGCAGCCAATCCAGCAGGCAACGTGAGCAGTTCTTC
TRBD1,TRBJ1-2,few,TRBV27,CASSLSGGGGTHF,TGTGCCAGCAGTTTATCTGGAGGGGGCGGCACTCACTTC
NA,TRBJ2-3,NA,TRBV10-3,CAISESGRSASTDTQYF,TGTGCCATCAGTGAGTCTGGACGGTCGGCTAGCACAGATACGCAGTATTTT
NA,TRBJ2-6,NA,TRBV4-2,CASSQAAAGANVLTF,TGTGCCAGCAGCCAAGCCGCAGCTGGGGCCAACGTCCTGACTTTC
TRBD1,TRBJ2-5,NA,TRBV19,CASSQTGLKETQYF,TGTGCCAGTAGTCAGACAGGGTTGAAAGAGACCCAGTACTTC
NA,TRBJ1-1,NA,TRBV6-6,CASSWNRIDPEAFF,TGTGCCAGCAGTTGGAACAGGATTGATCCTGAAGCTTTCTTT
NA,TRBJ2-7,NA,TRBV6-6,CASSQISPGDEQYF,TGTGCCAGCAGTCAAATCTCCCCGGGCGACGAGCAGTACTTC
NA,TRBJ1-1,NA,TRBV29-1,CSVEKRLYSMNTEAFF,TGCAGCGTTGAGAAGAGGCTCTATTCGATGAACACTGAAGCTTTCTTT
TRBD2,TRBJ2-3,NA,TRBV9,CASSVVGEGTQYF,TGTGCCAGCAGCGTGGTGGGGGAGGGTACGCAGTATTTT
NA,TRBJ2-5,NA,TRBV29-1,CSVLREETQYF,TGCAGCGTTCTCAGGGAAGAGACCCAGTACTTC
NA,TRBJ2-5,NA,TRBV29-1,CSVEPPQGPETQYF,TGCAGCGTTGAGCCCCCCCAGGGGCCGGAGACCCAGTACTTC
TRBD2,TRBJ2-7,NA,TRBV7-2,CASSLTSGVSYEQYF,TGTGCCAGCAGCCTAACTAGCGGGGTCTCCTACGAGCAGTACTTC
NA,TRBJ2-1,few,TRBV14,CASSPVDVFHYNEQFF,TGTGCCAGCAGCCCCGTTGACGTATTTCACTACAATGAGCAGTTCTTC
NA,TRBJ1-1,NA,TRBV29-1,CSVRPGLANTEAFF,TGCAGCGTCCGTCCCGGGTTGGCGAACACTGAAGCTTTCTTT
NA,TRBJ2-3,few,TRBV15,CATSRGFARSTDTQYF,TGTGCCACCAGCAGGGGATTTGCGCGAAGCACAGATACGCAGTATTTT
NA,TRBJ1-1,NA,TRBV5-1,CASSPGGPNTEAFF,TGCGCCAGCAGCCCCGGCGGCCCGAACACTGAAGCTTTCTTT
NA,TRBJ2-3,NA,TRBV5-1,CASSFEADTQYF,TGCGCCAGCAGCTTCGAGGCAGATACGCAGTATTTT
NA,TRBJ1-3,NA,TRBV5-1,CASSTSMSSGNTIYF,TGCGCCAGCAGCACATCTATGAGCTCTGGAAACACCATATATTTT
TRBD1,TRBJ1-1,once,TRBV5-4,CASSLGSGGRGTEAFF,TGTGCCAGCAGCTTGGGCTCAGGGGGCCGTGGCACTGAAGCTTTCTTT
TRBD1,TRBJ1-3,NA,TRBV7-2,CASSLRTGRAGRENTIYF,TGTGCCAGCAGCCTACGGACAGGGAGGGCCGGTCGAGAAAACACCATATATTTT
NA,TRBJ2-4,NA,TRBV4-1,CASRRTFSGIAKNIQYF,TGCGCCAGCAGAAGGACCTTTAGCGGCATAGCCAAAAACATTCAGTACTTC
TRBD2,TRBJ2-1,NA,TRBV19,CASSVSGTSAFQQFF,TGTGCCAGTAGTGTATCCGGGACTAGCGCCTTCCAGCAGTTCTTC
NA,TRBJ1-5,NA,TRBV30,CAWSVGLQPQHF,TGTGCCTGGAGTGTAGGTCTACAGCCCCAGCATTTT
NA,TRBJ2-2,NA,TRBV12-5,CASGQRNTGELFF,TGTGCTAGTGGTCAACGGAACACCGGGGAGCTGTTTTTT
NA,TRBJ1-2,once,TRBV29-1,CSVANLRDGYTF,TGCAGCGTTGCAAATCTCAGGGATGGCTACACCTTC
TRBD2,TRBJ2-3,once,TRBV4-2,CASSQASLAGGGNTQYF,TGTGCCAGCAGCCAAGCCTCACTAGCGGGGGGCGGTAATACGCAGTATTTT
NA,TRBJ2-3,once,TRBV6-5,CASSYSPGSAHHIKYF,TGTGCCAGCAGTTACTCCCCAGGTAGCGCCCACCACATCAAGTATTTT